The sample holds a few counts of the clone carrying this T cell receptor beta chain. Antigen: not known. The data originate from a study of beta chain features in type 1 diabetes. For the study at large: All samples combined gave roughly 100 million sorted cells for examination.

V was shortened by 0 bases and J by 2 bases, with 20 bases between the two germline ends. CDR1 is SEHNR and CDR2 is FQNEAQ in the germline V gene (reference sequence). The CDR3 is 19 amino acids. Overall study findings and caveats: All four CD4+ subsets from Type 1 diabetes patients carried moderately but significantly shorter TCRB CDR3s.

Investigators reverse transcribed all isolated RNA, so they sequenced expressed TCRB transcripts. Profiling relied on immunoSEQ multiplex PCR, and the TCRdb table lists in-frame clones only, not all of them. The sample consists of hundreds of thousands of clones, under 15% of them appearing once. A single heparinised draw of around 0.11 L on average was taken per donor. The V gene is TRBV7-9, the J gene TRBJ2-4; D ambiguous. Material: naive CD4+ T cells from blood. This TCR derives from a man aged 18 to 35 with type 1 diabetes. For the CDR3, the DNA is TGTGCCAGCAGCTTAGCGCGGTTGCCGGACCTTGCTCCCAAAAACATTCAGTACTTC. This codes for CASSLARLPDLAPKNIQYF.